A selection of T cell receptor beta chains follows, all from one sample in a study of T cells in localized non-small cell lung cancer. The data were produced by immunoSEQ multiplex PCR, yet TCRdb's version contains in-frame clones alone and is incomplete. The sample records 70,000 or so clones, about 88% being singletons. This specimen consisted of peripheral blood, obtained before any cancer treatment. The receptor source for this set is a female donor at least 60 years old with stage I lung adenocarcinoma. Both conserved end residues are part of each CDR3. D genes are given only for firm matches. Rows may omit the clone size; those that give it use once, few, many or a size class.

clone_size j_call v_call d_call cdr3_nt cdr3_aa
- TRBJ2-2 TRBV19 - TGTGCCAGTAGTATAGTGGGGCAGGCTAACACCGGGGAGCTGTTTTTT CASSIVGQANTGELFF
- TRBJ2-7 TRBV4-1 - TGCGCCAGCAGCCAAGGACCCAACGGCGAGCAGTACTTC CASSQGPNGEQYF
few TRBJ1-5 TRBV6-1 - TGTGCCAGCAGTGATCGTCAAAGAGAAGCCCAGCATTTT CASSDRQREAQHF
few TRBJ1-5 TRBV2 - TGTGCCAGCAGTGACTGGTTGGAGAGGCCCCAGCATTTT CASSDWLERPQHF
few TRBJ2-3 TRBV19 TRBD2 TGTGCCAGTAGCGAATCTAGCGGGGGGCAGGGTTACACAGATACGCAGTATTTT CASSESSGGQGYTDTQYF
once TRBJ2-7 TRBV10-2 - TGCGCCAGCAGCTTATCCTACGAGCAGTACTTC CASSLSYEQYF
once TRBJ2-7 TRBV7-9 - TGTGCCAGCAGCTCAGACGCCACAATCTCCTACGAGCAGTACTTC CASSSDATISYEQYF
- TRBJ2-7 TRBV7-6 - TGTGCCAGCAGCCCGACAGATCCCGGGAACCACGAGCAGTACTTC CASSPTDPGNHEQYF
- TRBJ2-1 TRBV27 - TGTGCCAGCAGTTTAACACCGTACAATGAGCAGTTCTTC CASSLTPYNEQFF
- TRBJ2-4 TRBV2 TRBD1 TGTGCCAGCAGTGAGGAACAGACAGGGACCAAAAACATTCAGTACTTC CASSEEQTGTKNIQYF
- TRBJ2-7 TRBV28 - TGTGCCAGCAGTCGATTGCTCAGGGCGTCCTACGAGCAGTACTTC CASSRLLRASYEQYF
- TRBJ2-7 TRBV5-6 - TGTGCCAGCAGCTTGGGGGCAGGCTTCTACGAGCAGTACTTC CASSLGAGFYEQYF
once TRBJ1-1 TRBV6-1 - TGTGCCAGCAGTGAAGTCCGGTTCACTGAAGCTTTCTTT CASSEVRFTEAFF
few TRBJ2-7 TRBV7-8 - TGTGCCAGCAGCTTACAGAATGCCTACGAGCAGTACTTC CASSLQNAYEQYF
- TRBJ2-1 TRBV11-2 - TGTGCCAGCAGCCCCCTGGTGGGGTATAGCTCCTACAATGAGCAGTTCTTC CASSPLVGYSSYNEQFF
- TRBJ2-3 TRBV5-5 TRBD2 TGTGCCAGCAGCTTGAAGAGCCTAGCGGGCACAGATACGCAGTATTTT CASSLKSLAGTDTQYF
- TRBJ1-1 TRBV27 TRBD1 TGTGCCAGCAGTTCGGGACAGTCCATGAACACTGAAGCTTTCTTT CASSSGQSMNTEAFF
- TRBJ2-7 TRBV21-1 - TGTGCCAGCAGCAACCCCCAAGGGAAATCCTACGAGCAGTACTTC CASSNPQGKSYEQYF
medium-sized TRBJ1-5 TRBV21-1 - TGTGCCAGCAACGCGGACAGGGCGGGGCAGCCCCAGCATTTT CASNADRAGQPQHF
few TRBJ1-1 TRBV7-8 TRBD1 TGTGCCAGCAGCCGACCAGGGGGGGAAGCTTTCTTT CASSRPGGEAFF
- TRBJ1-5 TRBV6-5 TRBD1 TGTGCCAGCAGTGGCCGACAGGGTGCCAATCAGCCCCAGCATTTT CASSGRQGANQPQHF
- TRBJ1-2 TRBV11-2 - TGTGCCAGCAGCTTAGATCTCAGGGGCTCTGGCTACACCTTC CASSLDLRGSGYTF
once TRBJ1-5 TRBV6-1 TRBD1 TGTGCCAGCAGTATGAGAGGGGGCGATCAGCCCCAGCATTTT CASSMRGGDQPQHF
- TRBJ2-1 TRBV4-1 - TGCGCCAGCAGCCAAGAAAGCGGTTACAATGAGCAGTTCTTC CASSQESGYNEQFF
- TRBJ2-3 TRBV6-5 - TGTGCCAGCAGCTTACGACTAGTAGCATCAGATACGCAGTATTTT CASSLRLVASDTQYF
few TRBJ1-2 TRBV6-5 - TGTGCCAGCAGCTCCGGGTCTATCTATGGCTACACCTTC CASSSGSIYGYTF
few TRBJ2-1 TRBV18 TRBD1 TGTGCCAGCTCAACCGGACAGGGAGTTTACAATGAGCAGTTCTTC CASSTGQGVYNEQFF
once TRBJ2-2 TRBV7-9 - TGTGCCAGCATCGCCGGTCTGAACACCGGGGAGCTGTTTTTT CASIAGLNTGELFF